A selection of T cell receptor beta chains follows, all from one sample in a study of OX40 agonist ivuxolimab in advanced cancers. Sequencing used immunoSEQ multiplex PCR; TCRdb keeps in-frame clones, though not all of them. Found here are tens of thousands of clones, more than 80% of them singletons; the top ten hold approximately 10%. Specimen: CD4+ or CD8+ T cells sorted from blood, collected in a trial of the OX40 agonist ivuxolimab. The receptors stem from an adult with an advanced solid tumor such as melanoma, head and neck, liver or kidney cancer. The conserved cysteine and the conserved F or W are not part of the CDR3 here. Each record gives: J gene, V gene, CDR3 protein.

>TRBJ2-7|TRBV6-5
ASSYSGDSYEQY
>TRBJ2-7|TRBV7-2
ASSLSFFPYEQY
>TRBJ2-5|TRBV28
ASSSPRGTQY
>TRBJ2-3|TRBV29-1
SVEERRAESTDTQY
>TRBJ2-5|TRBV7-6
ASSPRQGETQY
>TRBJ2-3|TRBV7-9
ASSSYRDRGTTDTQY
>TRBJ2-1|TRBV10-2
ASSPLTGGLGFSSYNEQF
>TRBJ1-2|TRBV6-1
ASSEGGGRAYGYT
>TRBJ1-5|TRBV15
ATSRGRGTGEEPQH
>TRBJ1-4|TRBV11-2
ASSDTGSTNEKLF
>TRBJ1-1|TRBV12-5
ASGLSSGDTEAF
>TRBJ1-4|TRBV28
ASRGDEKLF
>TRBJ2-2|TRBV7-3
ASSLIPANTGELF
>TRBJ2-6|TRBV7-2
ASSLWGSGANVLT
>TRBJ1-6|TRBV7-6
ASTSLNSYNSPLH
>TRBJ2-1|TRBV19
ASSIRTSGNEQF
>TRBJ1-1|TRBV6-6
ASRTGVAPNTEAF
>TRBJ2-3|TRBV18
ASSPPGAIDTQY
>TRBJ2-7|TRBV6-1
ASRRDIHEQY
>TRBJ1-1|TRBV19
ASSPGSATNTEAF
>TRBJ1-1|TRBV19
ASSPMGGEAF
>TRBJ2-7|TRBV30
AWNPRWTGAREQY
>TRBJ2-3|TRBV30
AWVTSTDTQY
>TRBJ1-1|TRBV7-3
ASSLRDGGGTEAF
>TRBJ1-2|TRBV28
ASSITGNSLYGYT
>TRBJ2-7|TRBV7-2
ASSLSGGWFDEQY
>TRBJ1-1|TRBV19
ASSTDRERDAF
>TRBJ1-1|TRBV6-1
ASNQLPNTEAF
>TRBJ2-7|TRBV5-5
ASIPYGTGDFYEQY
>TRBJ1-2|TRBV7-2
ASSLAERARGYT
>TRBJ2-1|TRBV19
ASRREDNEQF
>TRBJ2-7|TRBV6-5
AIRGAGGPPYEQY
>TRBJ2-5|TRBV30
AWSQIQGVYQETQY
>TRBJ1-2|TRBV11-2
ASSTQGYYGYT
>TRBJ2-5|TRBV6-5
ATHDAPIGTQY
>TRBJ2-5|TRBV10-3
AIRKGVDQETQY
>TRBJ2-2|TRBV2
ASRATSGGSTGELF
>TRBJ2-7|TRBV29-1
SVETGRSGQY
>TRBJ2-3|TRBV29-1
SVPQAGDLGDTQY
>TRBJ1-2|TRBV20-1
SARRDYGYT
>TRBJ1-4|TRBV28
ASSLGTGAANEKLF
>TRBJ2-3|TRBV5-1
ASSALAASTDTQY
>TRBJ2-5|TRBV7-8
ASSRTGLSEETQY
>TRBJ2-3|TRBV27
ASSLSISTDTQY
>TRBJ2-3|TRBV5-1
ASSLGQGGTDTQY
>TRBJ2-3|TRBV10-3
AIRPQKGRSTDTQY
>TRBJ1-6|TRBV30
AWTGGGMVNSPLH
>TRBJ2-7|TRBV5-1
ASSRRGEGYEQY
>TRBJ2-7|TRBV28
ASSLGLAGSYEQY
>TRBJ1-4|TRBV6-4
ASSTSDPQGTVANEKLF
>TRBJ2-7|TRBV4-1
ASSRGASTEQY
>TRBJ2-6|TRBV7-3
ASSLRGRGANVLT
>TRBJ2-5|TRBV2
ASSEAILGGETQY
>TRBJ1-5|TRBV4-2
ASSQDLTGGRPQH
>TRBJ1-2|TRBV30
AWSLERTYGYT